What follows is one T cell receptor beta chain and its context. No antigen is known for it. No much larger clonotype is one base removed from it; base qualities were not supplied. The data originate from a study of blood T cell repertoires in COVID-19 (dated by TCRdb to the early 2020s). Broadly, across the study: Collaborator samples came from the United States, Italy and Spain and covered acute and convalescent phases of COVID-19. The material from the prospective study consisted of cDNA or gDNA derived from T cells, B-cell-depleted T cells, or PBMCs. Deeply sampled blood TCRbeta repertoires from subjects exposed to, actively infected with, or recovered from COVID-19 were included in the dataset. A freely available public database, intended as a resource for researchers studying the immune response to SARS-CoV-2, is where the repertoires were released. Samples were obtained from the ongoing ImmuneRACE study (first 160 participants) and from 1,254 subjects provided by 6 global collaborators. Nearly every sample came with metadata listing a de-identified subject ID, COVID-19 status, age in years and sex. Where HLA class I and class II types were available, the types were taken from metadata supplied by the sample provider, not from assay-based typing.

The cysteine opens and the phenylalanine closes a CDR3 of 12 amino acids. The sequence is cut down to CDR3 DNA, 36 bases in frame from base 1. Per the germline V gene, SGHDT is the CDR1 and YYEEEE is the CDR2. The junction carries 4 bases between V and J, which are trimmed by 0 bases and 4 bases respectively. In Seattle, one collaborating source enrolled patients while the infection was active and tracked those patients longitudinally over the course of disease. Collaborating institutions collected whole blood in K2EDTA tubes following their own protocols. Collaborator samples were shipped for TCRbeta analysis as frozen whole blood, isolated PBMCs, or DNA extracted from either sample type. Overall results and qualifications from the work: The quantity of clinical and demographic metadata differed by source and by participant and was supplied without curation.

TCRbeta CDR3 regions were amplified from genomic DNA using the immunoSEQ Assay, a bias-controlled multiplex PCR. The authors' analysis ran thus. Nucleated cell counts per sample were estimated from amplification of reference gene primers within the assay. To quantify the absolute abundance of each unique TCRbeta CDR3 rearrangement, sequence reads were collapsed and filtered. For each sample, productive Simpson clonality was calculated as the square root of Simpson's diversity index across productive rearrangements. The clones in this table, taken by TCRdb from immuneACCESS, are in-frame only. Not every clone is retained; where verified, under half of the shortfall comes from an unresolved V gene, and the cause of the rest is unknown. The V and J calls and clone size were taken over from that table, and D and trimming were inferred from the DNA. The sample records 180,000 or so clones, under 90% of which are singletons. The ten largest clones capture roughly 18% of the sample.

Sequenced: peripheral blood. The receptor comes from a person aged 65-85 years with COVID-19, enrolled during active disease. The sequence joins TRBV5-6 to TRBJ1-2; no D gene is confidently identified. CDR3 reads: CASSLDSYGYTF. The bases are TGTGCCAGCAGCTTGGACAGCTATGGCTACACCTTC.